This T cell receptor (beta chain) stems from a study of T cells in Graves' hyperthyroidism and ophthalmopathy. There were TCR beta CDR3 regions amplified from RNA transcripts. The study used the HTBI primer set for a first-round RT-PCR of the TCR CDR3. Each CDR3 protein is one row after TCRdb ran MiXCR on the multiplex PCR reads. The sample has hundreds of thousands of distinct CDR3 sequences; around 15% are singletons. V was shortened by 5 bases and J by 0 bases, with 13 bases between the two germline ends. There are 14 residues in the CDR3. Looked up from germline, CDR1 is DFQATT and CDR2 is SNEGSKA (reference sequence).

Sequenced material: blood. The chain is built from TRBV20-1 and TRBJ1-2, with D maybe TRBD1 (5 bases). This TCR was recovered from a woman younger than 30 with Graves' hyperthyroidism. In DNA, the CDR3 is TGCAGTGCTCGGGACTTTCGAGCTAACTATGGCTACACCTTC. Its translation: CSARDFRANYGYTF.